A single sample is the source of the 19 T cell receptor beta chains below, sequenced in a study of cytomegalovirus exposure and HLA in healthy donors. The PCR used 60 Vbeta and 13 Jbeta primers. Assay: immunoSEQ multiplex PCR; the TCRdb copy retains only in-frame clones and omits some. The repertoire shows 85,000 to 110,000 clones; the top ten hold 3.5%. The specimen sequenced was PBMCs. These receptors all stem from a man aged 35 to 55 in good health and CMV-seronegative.

V gene TRBV5-4 combines with J gene TRBJ1-2; TRBD1 matches 7 bases. Germline loops: CDR1 SGHNT, CDR2 YYREEE (reference sequence). The CDR3 is made up of 14 amino acids. The V segment lost 6 bases and the J segment 3 bases; nucleotides outside the gene matches: 8. The CDR3 sequence is CASTSAGGYYGYTF. The CDR3 coding sequence is TGTGCCAGCACCTCGGCAGGGGGATACTATGGCTACACCTTC. Full variable domain (missing parts from reference TRBV5-4 and TRBJ1-2): ETGVTQSPTHLIKTRGQQVTLRCSSQSGHNTVSWYQQALGQGPQFIFQYYREEENGRGNFPPRFSGLQFPNYSSELNVNALELDDSALYLCASTSAGGYYGYTFGSGTRLTVV.

J is TRBJ2-5 and V is TRBV15; D ambiguous. The CDR3 loop spans 12 amino acids. V dropped 0 bases and J dropped 7 bases, with 6 bases sitting between them. The germline V gene encodes CDR1 LNHNV and CDR2 YYDKDF (reference sequence). CDR3 in DNA: TGTGCCACCAGCAGAGATCTTGTGACCCAGTACTTC. It is translated as CATSRDLVTQYF.

The rearrangement uses TRBV5-1 and TRBJ2-1; 8 bases map to TRBD2. Germline values: CDR1 SGHRS, CDR2 YFSETQ. V shed 0 bases and J 10 bases; nucleotides not matched to a gene: 12. This CDR3 contains 16 residues. CDR3 sequence reads: CASSLARAGEAGEQFF. The CDR3 nucleotides read TGCGCCAGCAGCTTGGCACGAGCGGGAGAAGCTGGGGAGCAGTTCTTC.

The chain carries TRBV10-3 and TRBJ2-5; TRBD2 matches 8 bases. The CDR3 sequence is 15 residues long. V shed 4 bases and J 5 bases; nucleotides not matched to a gene: 9. CDR1 and CDR2 (germline): ENHRY, SYGVKD. The CDR3 bases are TGTGCCATCAGTGGGTTGGCGGGGGGCGGTGAGACCCAGTACTTC. Its translation: CAISGLAGGGETQYF.

V is TRBV28 and J is TRBJ1-2; D is undetermined. Between the trimmed V and J ends, which lost 3 bases and 6 bases, there was a span of 8 bases. The CDR3 has 12 residues. CDR1 is MDHEN and CDR2 is SYDVKM in the germline V gene. Written as DNA, the CDR3 is TGTGCCAGCAGTTTTCGGAGGGATGGCTACACCTTC. The encoded protein is CASSFRRDGYTF.

The rearrangement links TRBV4-3 to TRBJ2-3; possible D gene TRBD2, 6 bases. CDR1 LGHNA and CDR2 YSLEER come from the germline V gene. The CDR3 has 15 residues. Trimming removed 0 bases from V and 3 bases from J, with 10 bases in between. The CDR3 DNA reads TGCGCCAGCAGCCAAGACGGAGGGCTTACAGATACGCAGTATTTT. It yields the protein CASSQDGGLTDTQYF.

The chain carries TRBV19 and TRBJ2-6; TRBD1 aligns across 12 bases. Looked up from germline, CDR1 is LNHDA and CDR2 is SQIVND (reference sequence). J lost 3 bases, V lost 5 bases, and 11 bases had no gene match. CDR3 size: 19 residues. The CDR3 region is CASSPTGQGAGGGANVLTF. The CDR3 nucleotides read TGTGCCAGTAGTCCCACGGGACAGGGGGCCGGAGGTGGGGCCAACGTCCTGACTTTC.

The CDR3 loop reads CASSSRQKGVYGYTF. The CDR3 bases are TGTGCCAGCAGCTCGCGACAAAAAGGGGTCTATGGCTACACCTTC. The J gene is TRBJ1-2, the V gene TRBV7-8, with a weak D call TRBD1 (5 bases). Germline loops: CDR1 SGHVS, CDR2 FQNEAQ. This CDR3 contains 15 residues. The ends were cut back, 4 bases at V and 4 bases at J, with 16 bases in the middle.

The genes are TRBV20-1 and TRBJ2-1; 7 bases match TRBD1. The CDR3 totals 11 residues. V gave up 5 bases and J gave up 15 bases; unmatched junction bases: 10. Germline CDR1 reads DFQATT; CDR2 reads SNEGSKA (reference sequence). CDR3 bases: TGCAGTGCTCCTAAAGGGGGCCTCGGGTTCTTC. This encodes CSAPKGGLGFF.

The gene calls are TRBV15 and TRBJ2-3; D possibly corresponds to TRBD1 (5 bases). Germline CDR1 is LNHNV and CDR2 is YYDKDF (reference sequence). The CDR3 spans 15 residues. The germline V and J ends were trimmed by 2 bases and 2 bases, with 11 bases remaining between them. The CDR3 is CATSRKTGHTDTQYF. CDR3 DNA: TGTGCCACCAGCAGAAAGACTGGACACACAGATACGCAGTATTTT.

The gene calls are TRBV5-1 and TRBJ2-3, with D possibly being TRBD2 (6 bases). The CDR3 totals 16 residues. The V end lost 2 bases, the J end lost 1 base, and 14 bases lay between the germline ends. CDR1 SGHRS and CDR2 YFSETQ come from the germline V gene. The CDR3 protein is CASSLITSTGTDTQYF. The CDR3 DNA reads as TGCGCCAGCAGCTTAATTACTAGCACGGGCACAGATACGCAGTATTTT. The whole variable domain, filled in from reference TRBV5-1 and TRBJ2-3, reads KAGVTQTPRYLIKTRGQQVTLSCSPISGHRSVSWYQQTPGQGLQFLFEYFSETQRNKGNFPGRFSGRQFSNSRSEMNVSTLELGDSALYLCASSLITSTGTDTQYFGPGTRLTVL.

The J gene is TRBJ1-2, the V gene TRBV28; TRBD1 matches at 7 bases. CDR1 and CDR2 (germline): MDHEN, SYDVKM. The trim removed 5 bases at V and 7 bases at J, leaving 10 bases unmatched. The CDR3 totals 14 residues. The CDR3 DNA reads TGTGCCAGCAGTGATCGACAGGGAATAGGTGGCTACACCTTC. Translated, it gives CASSDRQGIGGYTF.

This sequence joins TRBV2 and TRBJ1-3; 7 bases agree with TRBD1. Germline trimming cut 9 bases from V and 0 bases from J; bases unmatched to any gene: 5. This CDR3 spans 14 amino acids. The germline V gene encodes CDR1 SNHLY and CDR2 FYNNEI. CDR3: CARARDSSGNTIYF. DNA of the CDR3: TGTGCCAGGGCGAGGGACAGCTCTGGAAACACCATATATTTT.

This chain links TRBV7-7 with TRBJ2-3, with 10 bases that match TRBD2. Trimming took 5 bases from V and 1 from J; bases not matched to a gene: 9. Germline CDR1 is SSHAT and CDR2 is FNYEAQ (reference sequence). CDR3 length: 17 residues. The CDR3 here is CASSQPLAGGRTDTQYF. In DNA form, the CDR3 reads TGTGCCAGCAGCCAACCTTTAGCGGGAGGCCGCACAGATACGCAGTATTTT.

V and J are TRBV9 and TRBJ1-6; 7 bases fit TRBD1. The trim removed 4 bases at V and 5 bases at J, leaving 6 bases unmatched. This CDR3 has 15 amino acids. From germline, CDR1 is SGDLS and CDR2 YYNGEE. DNA of the CDR3: TGTGCCAGCAGCCCGCAACAGGGGAATAATTCACCCCTCCACTTT. Protein: CASSPQQGNNSPLHF.

The chain links TRBV7-2 to TRBJ2-7, with 10 bases aligning to TRBD2. The CDR3 spans 17 residues. Germline V CDR1 and CDR2: SGHTA, FQGNSA. After removal of 5 bases from V and 1 base from J, the junction contained 11 bases not matched to a gene. The CDR3 spells CASSLGASGSESYEQYF. The CDR3 DNA follows: TGTGCCAGCAGCCTAGGTGCTAGCGGGAGTGAATCCTACGAGCAGTACTTC. The variable domain in full, with the rest retrieved from reference TRBV7-2 and TRBJ2-7, is GAGVSQSPSNKVTEKGKDVELRCDPISGHTALYWYRQSLGQGLEFLIYFQGNSAPDKSGLPSDRFSAERTGGSVSTLTIQRTQQEDSAVYLCASSLGASGSESYEQYFGPGTRLTVT.

The rearrangement joins TRBV19 to TRBJ2-5, with TRBD2 matching over 13 bases. Germline V lookup: CDR1 LNHDA, CDR2 SQIVND (reference sequence). With 4 bases clipped from V and 1 base from J, the junction kept 6 bases outside the gene matches. This CDR3 contains 17 residues. The CDR3 DNA follows: TGTGCCAGTAGTAAAACTAGCGGGGGGGCAGGCCAAGAGACCCAGTACTTC. This gives the protein CASSKTSGGAGQETQYF.

The chain couples TRBV27 to TRBJ2-3; D might be TRBD1 (5 bases). This CDR3 contains 13 residues. Germline CDR1 reads MNHEY; CDR2 reads SMNVEV (reference sequence). Trimming left V 5 bases short and J 1 base short, with 7 bases between. CDR3 loop: CASSARGTDTQYF. For the CDR3, the DNA is TGTGCCAGCAGTGCCAGGGGCACAGATACGCAGTATTTT.

CDR3 DNA: TGTGCCAGCAGCGCAGAGGGACAGATTTATAATTCACCCCTCCACTTT. Residues: CASSAEGQIYNSPLHF. This rearrangement joins TRBV9 to TRBJ1-6; 7 bases align to TRBD1. Germline V gene data show CDR1 as SGDLS and CDR2 as YYNGEE. The ends lost 3 bases at V and 4 bases at J; junction bases unmatched: 7. The CDR3 is 16 amino acids.